Following are 5 T cell receptor beta chains from one sample sequenced in a study of T-cell reconstitution after alpha-beta-depleted transplantation in children. During its preparation, the TCRbeta library received unique molecular identifiers. TCRdb recomputed calls from the PCR reads with MiXCR, one row per CDR3 protein. The sample lists about 100,000 distinct CDR3 sequences, 4.5% to 7.5% seen once, with about 6% in the top ten. Sample: PBMCs, mostly from graft donor cells, taken 60 days after TCRalphabeta/CD19-depleted stem cell transplant. The receptor set was obtained from a female patient aged 2-9 years who had a stem cell transplant for Fanconi anemia, so the T cells may come from the graft donor.

The chain joins TRBV29-1 to TRBJ2-3; TRBD2 is a possible D gene (7 bases). Germline CDR1 and CDR2: SQVTM and ANQGSEA. Between the trimmed V and J ends, which lost 3 bases and 4 bases, there was a span of 11 bases. The CDR3 has 13 amino acids. The CDR3 is CSVDGRGADTQYF. Here the CDR3 DNA reads TGCAGCGTTGATGGGAGGGGGGCAGATACGCAGTATTTT.

This clonotype was observed many times. The gene calls are TRBV5-1 and TRBJ2-1, with 9 bases aligning to TRBD2. Germline V gene sequence: CDR1 SGHRS, CDR2 YFSETQ. The CDR3 sequence is 14 residues long. V lost 4 bases to trimming and J lost 6 bases; unmatched junction nucleotides: 5. CDR3 coding DNA: TGCGCCAGCAGCCCGACAGCGGGGGGCAATGAGCAGTTCTTC. Translation: CASSPTAGGNEQFF.

This clonotype was seen repeatedly, ten times or more. The gene calls are TRBV28 and TRBJ2-7, with D perhaps matching TRBD2 (5 bases). V was clipped by 5 bases and J by 3 bases, with 17 bases between them. The CDR3 is 15 amino acids. Per germline, CDR1 MDHEN and CDR2 SYDVKM. The CDR3 nucleotides read TGTGCCAGCAGTGGACTCAGGAGGTTGGACTACGAGCAGTACTTC. Its translation: CASSGLRRLDYEQYF. Drawing the rest from reference TRBV28 and TRBJ2-7, the complete variable domain is DVKVTQSSRYLVKRTGEKVFLECVQDMDHENMFWYRQDPGLGLRLIYFSYDVKMKEKGDIPEGYSVSREKKERFSLILESASTNQTSMYLCASSGLRRLDYEQYFGPGTRLTVT.

There are many counts of this clonotype. The chain couples TRBV5-5 to TRBJ1-1, with 8 bases aligning to TRBD1. Trimming took 4 bases from V and 11 from J; bases not matched to a gene: 19. Germline V CDR1 and CDR2: SGHKS, YYEKEE (reference sequence). This CDR3 spans 16 amino acids. CDR3 nucleotide sequence: TGTGCCAGCAGCCCAGTAACCGCACAGGGGGGCTCCGCGGCTTTCTTT. It encodes CASSPVTAQGGSAAFF.

This clonotype was recorded at least ten times. J is TRBJ2-5 and V is TRBV6-6, with TRBD2 as a possible D gene (6 bases). Trimming took 8 bases from V and 2 from J, leaving 12 bases between them. Germline loops: CDR1 MNHNY, CDR2 SVGAGI (reference sequence). This CDR3 contains 13 residues. In DNA, the CDR3 is TGTGCCAGCGCCCCCCGGGAGCAAGAGACCCAGTACTTC. Its translation is CASAPREQETQYF.